This T cell receptor (beta chain) was found in a study of shared clonotypes between healthy human individuals (TCRdb year 2020). In terms of the full investigation: A few men and two women, aged 18 to 49 years, made up the cohort. For each donor, CD4 naive and CD4 memory were each given three plates, CD8 naive was given two plates, and CD8 memory was given one plate. To estimate repertoire size and how much clonotypes are shared between individuals, the study performed deep sequencing of blood TCR repertoires from 4 to 6 healthy adults. Libraries were prepared and TCR repertoires were sequenced by different laboratories using diverse techniques, in order to increase sequencing depth and limit assay-specific biases. Leukapheresis yielded between about 0.85 and 10 billion PBMCs per donor. Overall study outcomes, separate from this receptor: Naive subsets generally had larger estimated clonotype richness than memory subsets did. Incomplete sequencing was indicated by rarefaction of sorted-subset datasets, despite the large sequencing depth. Sampling was limited to blood, and TCR repertoires in tissue likely differ from TCR repertoires in blood. About 5% of naive CD4, approximately 3.7% of naive CD8, around 2.3% of memory CD4, and around 0.4% of memory CD8 clonotypes were shared across a few donors. Pairwise subsampling indicated that sequencing depth was expected to affect the degree of clonotype sharing among donors. Higher generation probabilities were observed for clonotypes shared by all four sorted-subset donors than for non-shared clonotypes. Because the study included a small number of donors, the genetic and exposure-history diversity represented was limited.

Trimming accounts for 0 bases at V and 10 bases at J, while the number of junction bases matched to no gene is 3. Spanning cysteine to phenylalanine, the CDR3 consists of 11 amino acids. Kept here is only the CDR3 DNA, which spans 33 bases and is read in frame from base 1. The germline V gene (reference sequence) provides CDR1 GTSNPN and CDR2 SVGIG. Using the deep immunoSEQ assay, TCR CDR3 regions were amplified from genomic DNA by multiplex PCR. Extracted genomic DNA from each cell subset was distributed evenly across all wells of several immunoSEQ 96-well plates, and each plate was treated as a replicate. For sorted subsets, around 0.2 ug of genomic DNA, equivalent to about 30,000 T cell genomes, went into each replicate PCR. Purified libraries were measured with a Qubit 3.0 fluorometer, size-checked on a Bioanalyzer 2100, and measured again with the KAPA Library Quantification kit. Every immunoSEQ 96-well plate was sequenced on a dedicated single-read 150-cycle Illumina NextSeq 550 flow cell. In the authors' own workflow: Because the immunoSEQ output included only junctional sequences and no quality scores, the filtering could not be the same as the filtering used for full-length reads. To assign V/J genes and CDR3, sequences were annotated against IMGT germline references using PyIR, a Python wrapper for IgBLAST v1.9. Reads were removed for weak V/J assignments (E-value above 1e-6), missing CDR3, stop codons, out-of-frame junctions, or ambiguous translated residues. V3J clonotypes were defined by identical inferred V gene, J gene, and CDR3 amino acid sequence. Percentage overlap between repertoires was calculated by dividing the number of shared unique clonotypes by the size of the smaller repertoire. Richness of each repertoire was evaluated using RTK rarefaction, the Chao1 estimator, and Recon v2.1 estimates of unobserved clonotypes. Generation probabilities for all TCRbeta clonotypes obtained by the gDNA method from a handful of donors were computed using OLGA. TCRdb's version of the immuneACCESS table is confined to in-frame rearrangements and falls short of the full clone set. An unresolved V gene accounts for under half of the shortfall where checked; the remainder is of unknown origin. V and J calls and clone size are those listed in that table; D and trimming were worked out from the DNA. The sample table records roughly 2.5 million clones; 85% to 95% of these occur just once. Of the sample, over 0.12% is held by the ten largest clones.

This clone showed up just once. No cognate antigen has been identified for it. No base quality values were provided; no much bigger clone lies one nucleotide off. Donors were healthy HIV-negative adults with no recently reported acute infections or vaccinations. Every donor was a Caucasian adult living in Nashville, Tennessee, USA. CD4+ T cells were enriched by magnetic negative selection; naive cells were then positively selected on CD45RA, and the negative fraction formed the memory subset. After blood collection by leukapheresis, PBMCs were isolated using Ficoll-Histopaque density gradient centrifugation and then cryopreserved in the vapor phase of liquid nitrogen. Analytical flow cytometry was used to check the purity and quantity of each magnetically sorted T cell population. Genomic DNA was isolated from each sorted fraction and quantified by UV absorbance on a Nanodrop 2000c.

The specimen was naive CD4+ T cells sorted from blood. This specimen's cell subset or site label, interpreted: CD45RA+ positively selected. The receptor was isolated from a man in his late teens or twenties in good health. In this chain, TRBV30 is recombined with TRBJ2-7, with 7 bases matching TRBD2. The nucleotides read TGTGCCTGGAGTGTGGGGGGGAACCAGTACTTC. It specifies CAWSVGGNQYF.